This T cell receptor (beta chain) was found in a study of identical twins. This clonotype was seen at least ten times. MiXCR, run by TCRdb on the 5' RACE reads, gives a single entry per CDR3 protein. The sample has 450,000 or so distinct CDR3 sequences, less than 25% seen once; the top ten hold 2.5% to 3.5%. This CDR3 is built from 17 residues. The germline CDR1 and CDR2 sequences are SNHLY and FYNNEI. V gave up 7 bases and J gave up 5 bases; unmatched junction bases: 16. The data were also submitted as part of a second study, on T cells expressing NK-cell markers. That study adds: Within the sequenced cohort of eight donors, seven exhibited HCMV seropositivity and one was seronegative. The use of an anti-gamma-delta TCR antibody, which was added in several experiments, restricted sorting to T cells expressing alpha-beta TCR.

This rearrangement joins TRBV2 to TRBJ2-2; 7 positions agree with TRBD2. The TCR comes from a woman between 18 and 29 years old in good health. Sequences were obtained from CD4+ T cells sorted from blood. This CDR3 is CASTPSRGRSYTGELFF. As DNA, the CDR3 is TGTGCCAGCACCCCATCGCGGGGGAGGTCTTATACCGGGGAGCTGTTTTTT.